The TCR beta chain described here comes from a study of blood T cell repertoires in COVID-19. In the study overall: Sources were T cells, B-cell-depleted T cells, or PBMCs; the material itself was cDNA or gDNA.

This CDR3 has 17 amino acids. J lost 7 bases, V lost 4 bases, and 11 bases had no gene match. Germline V CDR1 and CDR2: SGHNT, YYREEE (reference sequence). Study members were between about 18 and 100 years old and lived in around 24 US regions. Categorization into cohorts depended on clinical history that participants reported. Study processing details: Amplification of reference gene primers was used by the study to estimate nucleated cell counts. Profiling relied on immunoSEQ multiplex PCR, and the TCRdb table lists in-frame clones only, not all of them. V, J and clone size derive from that table, while D and trimming were established from the DNA sequence. The sample includes some 220,000 clones, 88% of them seen just once.

The clonotype originates from a woman aged 25 to 39 who had recovered from COVID-19. The chain couples TRBV5-4 to TRBJ2-1; 13 nucleotides agree with TRBD2. The sample was PBMCs or T cells enriched from blood (not recorded which). The DNA for the CDR3 is TGTGCCAGCAGCCGATCTGCCGGGACTAGCGGGGAGAATGAGCAGTTCTTC. It codes for CASSRSAGTSGENEQFF.